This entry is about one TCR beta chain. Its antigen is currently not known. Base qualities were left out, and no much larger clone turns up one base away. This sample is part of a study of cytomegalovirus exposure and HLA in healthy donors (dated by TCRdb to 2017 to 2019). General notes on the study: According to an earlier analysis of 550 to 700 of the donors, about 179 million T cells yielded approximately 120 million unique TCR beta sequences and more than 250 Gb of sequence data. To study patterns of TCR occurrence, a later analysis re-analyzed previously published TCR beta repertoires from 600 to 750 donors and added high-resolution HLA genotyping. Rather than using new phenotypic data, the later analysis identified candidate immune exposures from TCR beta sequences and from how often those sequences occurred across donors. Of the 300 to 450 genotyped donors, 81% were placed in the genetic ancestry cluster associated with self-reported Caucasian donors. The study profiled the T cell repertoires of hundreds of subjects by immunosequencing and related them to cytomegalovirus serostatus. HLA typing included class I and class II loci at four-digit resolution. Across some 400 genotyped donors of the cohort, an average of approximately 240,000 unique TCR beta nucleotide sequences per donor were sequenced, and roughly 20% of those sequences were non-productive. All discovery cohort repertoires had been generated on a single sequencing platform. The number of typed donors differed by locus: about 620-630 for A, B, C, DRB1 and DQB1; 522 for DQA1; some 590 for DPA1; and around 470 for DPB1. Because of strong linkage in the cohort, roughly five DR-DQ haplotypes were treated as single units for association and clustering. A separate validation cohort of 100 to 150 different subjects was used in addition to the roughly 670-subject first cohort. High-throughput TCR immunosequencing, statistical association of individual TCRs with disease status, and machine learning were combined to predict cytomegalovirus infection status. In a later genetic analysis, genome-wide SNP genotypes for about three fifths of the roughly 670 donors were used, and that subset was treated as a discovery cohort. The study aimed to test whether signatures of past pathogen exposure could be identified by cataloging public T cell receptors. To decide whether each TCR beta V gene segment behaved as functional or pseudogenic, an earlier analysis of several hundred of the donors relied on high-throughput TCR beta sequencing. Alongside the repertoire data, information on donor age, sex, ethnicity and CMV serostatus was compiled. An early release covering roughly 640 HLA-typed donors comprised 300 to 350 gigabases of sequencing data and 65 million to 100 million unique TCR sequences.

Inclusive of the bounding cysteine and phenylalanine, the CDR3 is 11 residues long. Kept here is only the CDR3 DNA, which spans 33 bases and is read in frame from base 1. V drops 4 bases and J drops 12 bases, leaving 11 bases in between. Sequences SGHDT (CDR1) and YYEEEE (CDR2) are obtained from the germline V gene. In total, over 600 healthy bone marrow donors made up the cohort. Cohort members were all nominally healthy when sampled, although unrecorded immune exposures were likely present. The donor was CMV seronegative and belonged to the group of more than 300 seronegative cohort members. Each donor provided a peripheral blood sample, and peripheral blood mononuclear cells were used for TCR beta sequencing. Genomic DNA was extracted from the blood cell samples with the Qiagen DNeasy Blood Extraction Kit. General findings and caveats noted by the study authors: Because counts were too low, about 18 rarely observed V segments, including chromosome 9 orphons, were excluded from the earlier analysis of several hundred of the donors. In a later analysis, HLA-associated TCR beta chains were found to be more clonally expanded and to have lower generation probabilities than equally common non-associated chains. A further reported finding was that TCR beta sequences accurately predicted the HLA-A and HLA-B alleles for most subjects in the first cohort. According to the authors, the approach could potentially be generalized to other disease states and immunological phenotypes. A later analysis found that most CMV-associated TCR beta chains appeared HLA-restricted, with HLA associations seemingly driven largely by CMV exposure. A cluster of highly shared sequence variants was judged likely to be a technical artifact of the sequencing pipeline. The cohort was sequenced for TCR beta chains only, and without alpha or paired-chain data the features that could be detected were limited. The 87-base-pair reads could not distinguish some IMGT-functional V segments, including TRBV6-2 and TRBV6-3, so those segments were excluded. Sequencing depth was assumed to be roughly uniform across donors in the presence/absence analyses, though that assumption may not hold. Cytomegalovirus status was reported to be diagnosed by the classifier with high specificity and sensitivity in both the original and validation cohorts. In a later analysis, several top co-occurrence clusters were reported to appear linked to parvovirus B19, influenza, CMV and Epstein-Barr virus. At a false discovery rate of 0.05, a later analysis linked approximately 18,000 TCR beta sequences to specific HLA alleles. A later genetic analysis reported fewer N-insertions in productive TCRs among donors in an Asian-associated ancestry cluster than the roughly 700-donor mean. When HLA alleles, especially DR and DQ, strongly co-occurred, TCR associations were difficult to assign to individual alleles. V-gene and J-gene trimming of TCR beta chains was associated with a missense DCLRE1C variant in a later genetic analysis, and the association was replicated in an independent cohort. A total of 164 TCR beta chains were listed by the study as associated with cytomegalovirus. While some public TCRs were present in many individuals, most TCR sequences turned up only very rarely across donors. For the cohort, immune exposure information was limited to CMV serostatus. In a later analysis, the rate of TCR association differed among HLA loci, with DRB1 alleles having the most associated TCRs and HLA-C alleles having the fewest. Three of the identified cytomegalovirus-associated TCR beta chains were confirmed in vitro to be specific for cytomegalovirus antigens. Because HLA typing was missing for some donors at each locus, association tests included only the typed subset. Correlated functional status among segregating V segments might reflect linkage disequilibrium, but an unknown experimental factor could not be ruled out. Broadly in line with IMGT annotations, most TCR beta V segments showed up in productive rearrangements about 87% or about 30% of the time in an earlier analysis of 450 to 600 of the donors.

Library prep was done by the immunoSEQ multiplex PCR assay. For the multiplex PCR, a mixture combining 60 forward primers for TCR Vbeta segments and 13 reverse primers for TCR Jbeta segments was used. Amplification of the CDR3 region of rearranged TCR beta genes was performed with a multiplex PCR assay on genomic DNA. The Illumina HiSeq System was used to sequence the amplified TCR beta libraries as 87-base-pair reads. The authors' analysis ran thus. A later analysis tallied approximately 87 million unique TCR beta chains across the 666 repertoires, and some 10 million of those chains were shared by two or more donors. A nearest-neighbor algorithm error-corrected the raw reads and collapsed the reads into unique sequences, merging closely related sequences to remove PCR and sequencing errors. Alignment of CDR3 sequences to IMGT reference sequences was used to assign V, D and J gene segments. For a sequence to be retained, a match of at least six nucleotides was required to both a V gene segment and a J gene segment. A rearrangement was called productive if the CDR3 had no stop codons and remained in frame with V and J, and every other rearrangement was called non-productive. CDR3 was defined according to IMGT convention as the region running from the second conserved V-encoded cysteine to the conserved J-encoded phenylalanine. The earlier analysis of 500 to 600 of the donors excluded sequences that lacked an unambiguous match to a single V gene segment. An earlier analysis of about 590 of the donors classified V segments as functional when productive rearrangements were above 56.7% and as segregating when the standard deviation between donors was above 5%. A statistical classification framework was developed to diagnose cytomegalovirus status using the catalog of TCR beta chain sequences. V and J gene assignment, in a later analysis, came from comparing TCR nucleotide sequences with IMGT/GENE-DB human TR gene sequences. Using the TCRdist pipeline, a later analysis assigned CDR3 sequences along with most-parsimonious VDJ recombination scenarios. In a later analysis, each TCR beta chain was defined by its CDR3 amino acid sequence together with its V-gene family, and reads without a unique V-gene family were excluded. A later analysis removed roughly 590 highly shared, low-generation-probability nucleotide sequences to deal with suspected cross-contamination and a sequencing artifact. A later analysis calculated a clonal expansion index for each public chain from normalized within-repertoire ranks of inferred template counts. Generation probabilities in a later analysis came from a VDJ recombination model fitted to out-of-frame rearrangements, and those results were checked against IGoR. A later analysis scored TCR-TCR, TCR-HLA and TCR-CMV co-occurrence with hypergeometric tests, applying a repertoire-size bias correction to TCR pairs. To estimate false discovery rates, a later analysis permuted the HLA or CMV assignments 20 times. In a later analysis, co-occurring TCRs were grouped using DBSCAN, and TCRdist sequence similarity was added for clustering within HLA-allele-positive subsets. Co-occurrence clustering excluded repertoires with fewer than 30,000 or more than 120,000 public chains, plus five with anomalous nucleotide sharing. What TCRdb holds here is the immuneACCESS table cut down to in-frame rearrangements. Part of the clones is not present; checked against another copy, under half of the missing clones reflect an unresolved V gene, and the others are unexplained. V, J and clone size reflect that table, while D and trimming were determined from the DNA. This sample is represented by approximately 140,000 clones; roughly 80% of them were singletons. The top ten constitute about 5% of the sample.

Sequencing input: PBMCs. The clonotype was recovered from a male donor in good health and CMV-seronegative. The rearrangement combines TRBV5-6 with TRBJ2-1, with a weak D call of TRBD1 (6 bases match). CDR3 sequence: CASSLQGRQFF. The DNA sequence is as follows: TGTGCCAGCAGCCTACAGGGTCGGCAGTTCTTC.